The 9 T cell receptor beta chains below were found in one sample sequenced in a study of yellow fever vaccine responses in identical twins. Using its own MiXCR run on the RT-PCR reads, TCRdb lists one record per CDR3 protein. The sample includes fewer than 11,000 distinct CDR3 sequences, 83% of them seen just once. Sequenced here: T cells from blood (PBMCs), unsorted or a sorted subset (not recorded which), sampled before or after yellow fever vaccination (not recorded which). The origin of the receptors is a young woman who received the yellow fever vaccine.

The V call is TRBV11-3, the J call TRBJ1-2, with D possibly TRBD1 on 5 matching bases. In germline, CDR1 is SGHNT, CDR2 YENEEA. The CDR3 sequence is 16 residues long. Trimming left V 4 bases short and J 2 bases short, with 17 bases between. The chain's CDR3 is CASSSGAGEGNYGYTF. CDR3 coding DNA: TGTGCCAGCAGCTCCGGGGCGGGGGAAGGGAACTATGGCTACACCTTC.

V usage is TRBV18 and J usage is TRBJ2-7; the match to TRBD1 covers 9 bases. V lost 4 bases and J lost 5; bases outside the gene matches: 12. The CDR3 covers 16 residues. The germline V gene has CDR1 KGHSH and CDR2 LQKENI. The CDR3 DNA reads TGTGCCAGCTCACTAAACACGGGACAGGGATTCCACGAGCAGTACTTC. Translation gives CASSLNTGQGFHEQYF.

The V call is TRBV6-1, the J call TRBJ2-7, with a tentative D call TRBD1 (5 bases). The V end was cut by 6 bases, the J end by 2 bases, with 14 bases between. There are 14 residues in the CDR3. Germline loops: CDR1 MNHNS, CDR2 SASEGT. CDR3 loop: CASSSATATYEQYF. DNA of the CDR3: TGTGCCAGCAGCTCAGCGACAGCTACCTACGAGCAGTACTTC.

The V call is TRBV6-1, the J call TRBJ1-5; D not resolved. CDR3 length: 17 amino acids. Per germline, CDR1 MNHNS and CDR2 SASEGT. The germline V and J ends were trimmed by 0 bases and 0 bases, with 12 bases remaining between them. The CDR3 protein is CASSEAAPGYSNQPQHF. DNA of the CDR3: TGTGCCAGCAGTGAAGCCGCCCCGGGTTATAGCAATCAGCCCCAGCATTTT.

The chain uses TRBV3-1 and TRBJ2-7; D may be TRBD2 (6 bases). V gave up 0 bases and J gave up 1 base, with 16 bases separating them. The CDR3 has 17 amino acids. Germline CDR1 LGHDT, CDR2 YNNKEL (reference sequence). CDR3 loop: CASSQDPRLGESYEQYV. CDR3 DNA sequence: TGTGCCAGCAGCCAAGATCCCCGACTAGGAGAATCCTACGAGCAGTACGTC.

The sample holds one count of this clonotype. The chain carries TRBV18 and TRBJ2-4; D may be TRBD1 (5 bases). The V end was cut by 0 bases, the J end by 5 bases, with 8 bases between. The CDR3 has 14 residues. Germline loops: CDR1 KGHSH, CDR2 LQKENI. The CDR3 spells CASSPPGQENIQYF. DNA for the CDR3: TGTGCCAGCTCACCACCCGGACAAGAAAACATTCAGTACTTC.

The chain carries TRBV29-1 and TRBJ2-1, with TRBD2 identical over 7 bases. Germline CDR1 reads SQVTM; CDR2 reads ANQGSEA. CDR3 length equals 14 residues. Unmatched junction bases numbered 4, after V lost 2 bases and J lost 3 bases. The CDR3 spells CSVERGGSYNEQFF. The CDR3 bases are TGCAGCGTTGAACGTGGCGGGAGCTACAATGAGCAGTTCTTC.

The rearrangement uses TRBV23-1 and TRBJ2-1, with D unresolved. TRBV23-1 carries the ORF label, with uncertain function. The CDR3 totals 15 residues. Trimming stripped 6 bases from V and 0 bases from J, with 12 bases between. This CDR3 is CASRIKHSSYNEQFF. The CDR3 nucleotides read TGCGCCAGCAGGATAAAACATAGCTCCTACAATGAGCAGTTCTTC.

The gene calls are TRBV25-1 and TRBJ2-1, with D unresolved. Between the trimmed V and J ends, which lost 3 bases and 9 bases, there was a span of 9 bases. The CDR3 extends over 12 amino acids. Germline loops: CDR1 MGHDK, CDR2 SYGVNS. CDR3 loop: CASSDLDLEQFF. Here the CDR3 DNA reads TGTGCCAGCAGTGATTTGGATCTTGAGCAGTTCTTC.